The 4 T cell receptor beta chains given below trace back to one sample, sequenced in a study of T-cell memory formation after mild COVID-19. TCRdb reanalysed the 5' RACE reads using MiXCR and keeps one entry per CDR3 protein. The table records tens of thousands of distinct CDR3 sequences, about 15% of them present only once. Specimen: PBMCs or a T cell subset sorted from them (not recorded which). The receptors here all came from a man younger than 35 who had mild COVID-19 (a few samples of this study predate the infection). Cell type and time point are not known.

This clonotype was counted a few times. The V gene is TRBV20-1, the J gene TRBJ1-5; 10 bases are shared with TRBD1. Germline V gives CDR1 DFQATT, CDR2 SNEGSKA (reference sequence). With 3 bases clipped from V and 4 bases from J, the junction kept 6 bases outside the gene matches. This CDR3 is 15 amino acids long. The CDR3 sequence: CSARPDRGQNQPQHF. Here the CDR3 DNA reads TGCAGTGCTAGGCCCGACAGGGGGCAAAATCAGCCCCAGCATTTT.

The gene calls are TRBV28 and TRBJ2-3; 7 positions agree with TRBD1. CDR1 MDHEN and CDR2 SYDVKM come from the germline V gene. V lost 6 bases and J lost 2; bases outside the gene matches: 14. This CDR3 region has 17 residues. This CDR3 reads CASSPDRALTDTDTQYF. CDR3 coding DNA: TGTGCCAGCAGCCCTGACAGGGCTTTGACGGACACAGATACGCAGTATTTT.

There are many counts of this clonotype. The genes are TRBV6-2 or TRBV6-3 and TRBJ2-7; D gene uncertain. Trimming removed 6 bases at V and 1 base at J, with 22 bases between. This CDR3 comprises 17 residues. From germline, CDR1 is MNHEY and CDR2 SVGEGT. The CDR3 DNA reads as TGTGCCAGCAGCCCCCGACGTAATATGTTGGAGTCCTACGAGCAGTACGTC. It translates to CASSPRRNMLESYEQYV.

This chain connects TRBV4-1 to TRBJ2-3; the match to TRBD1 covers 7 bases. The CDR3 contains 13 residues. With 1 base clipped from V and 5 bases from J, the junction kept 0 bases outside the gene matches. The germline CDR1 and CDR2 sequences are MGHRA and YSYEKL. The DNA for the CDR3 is TGCGCCAGCAGCCAAGCAGGGGGAGATACGCAGTATTTT. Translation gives CASSQAGGDTQYF.